This TCR beta chain was documented in a study of T-cell reconstitution after alpha-beta-depleted transplantation in children. Only a few counts were recorded for this clonotype. Researchers prepared the TCRbeta library using unique molecular identifiers, the study reports. Using its own MiXCR run on the PCR reads, TCRdb lists one record per CDR3 protein. Of 450,000 to 500,000 distinct CDR3 sequences in the sample, around 12% were seen once. This CDR3 spans 14 amino acids. V was trimmed by 6 bases and J by 0 bases, leaving 12 bases between them. CDR1 and CDR2 from the germline V gene are SGHNT and YENEEA.

The TCR was taken from a human donor who donated a stem cell graft to a child with combined immunodeficiency. The sample consisted of PBMCs from the stem cell graft donor, taken from the stem cell graft. This chain joins TRBV11-3 and TRBJ2-7, with D unclear. The CDR3 DNA sequence: TGTGCCAGCAGTCTAACCAGGAACTCCTACGAGCAGTACTTC. Encoded protein: CASSLTRNSYEQYF.